The TCR beta chain under discussion was sequenced for a study of blood T cells in healthy people across ages. The V gene's germline CDR1 is MNHEY and CDR2 SMNVEV (reference sequence). V lost 3 bases, J lost 0 bases, and 8 bases stayed unmatched. The CDR3 totals 19 residues. PCR was performed a second time for roughly 7 to 11 cycles using a sample-barcoded 5' primer and a J-beta primer mix. Via MiXCR, TCRdb re-called the 5' RACE reads, giving one row per CDR3 protein. This table holds hundreds of thousands of distinct CDR3 sequences, around a quarter found once. The same specimen was also included in a second study, on T cells of mothers and their children.

This TCR came from a boy aged 5-17 years in good health. Sequencing was performed on blood. This chain links TRBV27 with TRBJ2-1, with TRBD2 matching 13 bases. The CDR3 DNA sequence: TGTGCCAGCAGTTTCCAACTAGCGGGGGGGTCTAGCTCCTACAATGAGCAGTTCTTC. Translated: CASSFQLAGGSSSYNEQFF.